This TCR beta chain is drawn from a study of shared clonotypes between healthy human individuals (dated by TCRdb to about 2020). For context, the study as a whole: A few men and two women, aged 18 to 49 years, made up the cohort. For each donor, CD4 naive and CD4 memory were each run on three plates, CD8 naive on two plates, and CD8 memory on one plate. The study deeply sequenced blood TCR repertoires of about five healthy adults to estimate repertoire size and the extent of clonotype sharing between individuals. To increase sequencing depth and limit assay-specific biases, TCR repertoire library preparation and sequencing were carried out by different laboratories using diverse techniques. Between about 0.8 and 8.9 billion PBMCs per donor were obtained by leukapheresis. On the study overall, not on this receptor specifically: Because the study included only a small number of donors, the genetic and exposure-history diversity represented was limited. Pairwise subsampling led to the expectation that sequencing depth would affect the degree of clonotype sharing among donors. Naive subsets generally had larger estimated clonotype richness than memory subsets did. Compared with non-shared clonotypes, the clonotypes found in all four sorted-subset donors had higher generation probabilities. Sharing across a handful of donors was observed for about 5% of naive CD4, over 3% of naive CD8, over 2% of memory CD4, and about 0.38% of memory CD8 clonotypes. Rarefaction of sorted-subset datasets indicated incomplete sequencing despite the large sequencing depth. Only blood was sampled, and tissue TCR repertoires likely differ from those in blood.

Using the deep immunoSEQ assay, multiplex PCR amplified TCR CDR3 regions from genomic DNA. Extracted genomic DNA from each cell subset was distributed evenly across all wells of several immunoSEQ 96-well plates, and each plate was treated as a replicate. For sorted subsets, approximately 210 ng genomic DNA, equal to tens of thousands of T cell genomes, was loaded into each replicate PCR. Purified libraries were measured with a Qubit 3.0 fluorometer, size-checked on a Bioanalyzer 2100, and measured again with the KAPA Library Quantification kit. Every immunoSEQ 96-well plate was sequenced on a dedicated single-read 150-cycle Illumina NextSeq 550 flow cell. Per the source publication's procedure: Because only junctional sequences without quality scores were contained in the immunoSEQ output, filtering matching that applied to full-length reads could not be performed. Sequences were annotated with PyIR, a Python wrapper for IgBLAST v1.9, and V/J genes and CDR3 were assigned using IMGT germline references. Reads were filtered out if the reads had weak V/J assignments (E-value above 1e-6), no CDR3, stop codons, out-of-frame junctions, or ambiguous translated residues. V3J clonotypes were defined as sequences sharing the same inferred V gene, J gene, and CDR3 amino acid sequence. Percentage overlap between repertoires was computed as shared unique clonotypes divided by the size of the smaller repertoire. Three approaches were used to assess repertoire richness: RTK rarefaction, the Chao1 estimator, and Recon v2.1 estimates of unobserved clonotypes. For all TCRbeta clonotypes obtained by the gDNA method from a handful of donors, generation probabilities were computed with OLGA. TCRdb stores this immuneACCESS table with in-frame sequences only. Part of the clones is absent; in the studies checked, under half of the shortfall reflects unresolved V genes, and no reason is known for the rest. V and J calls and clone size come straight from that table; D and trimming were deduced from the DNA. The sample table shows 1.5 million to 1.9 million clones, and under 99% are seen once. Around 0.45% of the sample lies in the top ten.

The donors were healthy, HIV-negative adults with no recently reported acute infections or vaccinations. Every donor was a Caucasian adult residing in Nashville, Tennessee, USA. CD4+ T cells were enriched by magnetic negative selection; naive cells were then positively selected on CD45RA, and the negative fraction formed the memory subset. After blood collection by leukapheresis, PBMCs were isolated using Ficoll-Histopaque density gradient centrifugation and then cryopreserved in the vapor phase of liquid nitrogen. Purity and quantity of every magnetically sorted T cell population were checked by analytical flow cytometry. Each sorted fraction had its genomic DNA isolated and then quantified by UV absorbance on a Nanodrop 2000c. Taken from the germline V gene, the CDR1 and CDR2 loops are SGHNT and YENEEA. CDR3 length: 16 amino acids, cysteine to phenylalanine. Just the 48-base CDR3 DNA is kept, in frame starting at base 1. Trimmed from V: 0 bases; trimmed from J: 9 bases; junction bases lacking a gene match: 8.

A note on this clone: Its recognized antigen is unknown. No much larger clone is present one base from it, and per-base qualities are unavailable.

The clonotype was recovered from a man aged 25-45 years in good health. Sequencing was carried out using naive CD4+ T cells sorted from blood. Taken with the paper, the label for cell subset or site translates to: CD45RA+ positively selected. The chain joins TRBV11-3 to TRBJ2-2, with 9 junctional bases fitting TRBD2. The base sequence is TGTGCCAGCAGCTTAGAGCCTTGGACTAGCGATCGGGAGCTGTTTTTT. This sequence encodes CASSLEPWTSDRELFF. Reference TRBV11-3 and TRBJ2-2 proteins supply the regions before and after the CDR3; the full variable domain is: EAGVVQSPRYKIIEKKQPVAFWCNPISGHNTLYWYLQNLGQGPELLIRYENEEAVDDSQLPKDRFSAERLKGVDSTLKIQPAELGDSAVYLCASSLEPWTSDRELFFGEGSRLTVL.